This TCR beta chain was sequenced for a study of shared clonotypes between healthy human individuals. Turning to the study itself: Each donor contributed plates that comprised three CD4 naive, three CD4 memory, two CD8 naive and one CD8 memory.

Both subsets, CD45RA+ naive and CD45RA-negative memory, were split from the CD4+ cells. Data came from immunoSEQ multiplex PCR; TCRdb stores just in-frame clones and leaves some out. The top ten clones hold roughly 0.39% of a sample with 2 million to 3 million clones, over 85% of them seen once. The CDR3 spans 16 residues. The germline gives CDR1 MNHEY, CDR2 SMNVEV (reference sequence). The junction had 11 bases not matched to a gene; V was cut back by 4 bases and J by 3 bases. For this clone: Its target is unknown.

Findings of the study overall: Generally, naive subsets (rather than memory subsets) showed larger estimated richness. Clonotypes not shared had lower generation probabilities than those common to all four donors.

The TCR was taken from a man aged 18 to 30 in good health. Some clones in this sample may be carry-over from other donors' samples. Source material: naive CD4+ T cells from PBMCs. Subset: CD45RA+ positively selected. This sequence joins TRBV27 and TRBJ1-1; TRBD1 agrees at 7 bases. In nucleotides, the CDR3 is TGTGCCAGCAGTTCCCCCCAGGGAGGGGGCTACACTGAAGCTTTCTTT. Protein sequence: CASSSPQGGGYTEAFF.